A selection of T cell receptor beta chains follows, all from one sample in a study of T cell repertoires in cytomegalovirus infection. TCRdb used MiXCR to reprocess the reads, holding one entry per CDR3 protein. The table records some 920,000 distinct CDR3 sequences, around 32% of them present only once. Their antigen targets remain unknown. The sequences come from cultured CD8+ T cells from PBMCs, collected from culture after CMV antigen stimulation. The receptor source for this set is a human donor in good health (CMV status not recorded). Some clones in this sample may be carry-over from other donors' samples. Each CDR3 is given with its conserved first and last residue. The order of the fields is CDR3 DNA, CDR3 protein, V gene, D gene, J gene, clone size. A D gene is named only where the DNA matches it firmly. For some rows the clone size is stated as once, few or many, or as a class when expanded; others skip it.

DNA: TGTGCCAGCAGCCCCTACAGAAACAATGAGCAGTTCTTC
CDR3: CASSPYRNNEQFF
V: TRBV7-9
D: -
J: TRBJ2-1
size: few

DNA: TGTGCCAGCAGCTTAGTAGTTGATCACAACTATGGCTACACCTTC
CDR3: CASSLVVDHNYGYTF
V: TRBV7-9
D: -
J: TRBJ1-2
size: -

DNA: TGTGCCAGTAGTATCCTCGGGTCAGGCTACGAGCAGTACTTC
CDR3: CASSILGSGYEQYF
V: TRBV19
D: -
J: TRBJ2-7
size: -

DNA: TGCAGTGCTAGTGGCTTTGGGCAGGGTGTGAACAATGAGCAGTTCTTC
CDR3: CSASGFGQGVNNEQFF
V: TRBV20-1
D: -
J: TRBJ2-1
size: -

DNA: TGTGCCAGTAGTATCTACCCCCCACGGGGGGTCGCAGATACGCAGTATTTT
CDR3: CASSIYPPRGVADTQYF
V: TRBV19
D: TRBD2
J: TRBJ2-3
size: few

DNA: TGTGCCAGCAGGGCCGGGGGTGGTCTCTATGAGCAGTTCTTC
CDR3: CASRAGGGLYEQFF
V: TRBV2
D: -
J: TRBJ2-1
size: few

DNA: TGTGCCAGCAGCGAGAAGGGGGGGGGCACCGGGGAGCTGTTTTTT
CDR3: CASSEKGGGTGELFF
V: TRBV9
D: -
J: TRBJ2-2
size: few

DNA: TGTGCCAGCAGTTCCTGGGGGGCGGGCACTGAAGCTTTCTTT
CDR3: CASSSWGAGTEAFF
V: TRBV27
D: -
J: TRBJ1-1
size: many

DNA: TGTGCCAGCAGTGAATGGGGCGGGGGACTTTATCAGCCCCAGCATTTT
CDR3: CASSEWGGGLYQPQHF
V: TRBV6-1
D: -
J: TRBJ1-5
size: -

DNA: TGTGCCAGCATACCTGCCAACTCTTCGGCGGCAGATACGCAGTATTTT
CDR3: CASIPANSSAADTQYF
V: TRBV6-2/TRBV6-3
D: -
J: TRBJ2-3
size: few

DNA: TGTGCCAGCAGCCCCTTACCAAACAGGGGTGAAAAACTGTTTTTT
CDR3: CASSPLPNRGEKLFF
V: TRBV11-1
D: TRBD1
J: TRBJ1-4
size: many

DNA: TGTGCCAGCAGCTCCTCGACAGGGAACTATGGCTACACCTTC
CDR3: CASSSSTGNYGYTF
V: TRBV7-6
D: TRBD1
J: TRBJ1-2
size: -

DNA: TGTGCCAGCAGCCAAGATTCTCCCAGGGTCGACGGCTACACCTTC
CDR3: CASSQDSPRVDGYTF
V: TRBV4-1
D: -
J: TRBJ1-2
size: -

DNA: TGTGCCAGCACCCGGTTGCCCTATGGCTACACCTTC
CDR3: CASTRLPYGYTF
V: TRBV12-3/TRBV12-4
D: -
J: TRBJ1-2
size: -

DNA: TGTGCCACCGGTCGGACAGGGCGGACCGGGGAGCTGTTTTTT
CDR3: CATGRTGRTGELFF
V: TRBV24-1
D: TRBD1
J: TRBJ2-2
size: -

DNA: TGTGCCAGTACCCCGGACAGGCCGAGCTCCTATAATTCACCCCTCCACTTT
CDR3: CASTPDRPSSYNSPLHF
V: TRBV19
D: TRBD1
J: TRBJ1-6
size: few

DNA: TGTGCCACCAGTGAAAGGGGGGGAGCCGAGCAGTACTTC
CDR3: CATSERGGAEQYF
V: TRBV24-1
D: -
J: TRBJ2-7
size: few

DNA: TGCGCCAGCAGCCAATTCGTGCAGGGAAAATACAATGAGCAGTTCTTC
CDR3: CASSQFVQGKYNEQFF
V: TRBV4-3
D: -
J: TRBJ2-1
size: -

DNA: TGCGCCAGCAGCATGGAGAGTCCTAATGAAAAACTGTTTTTT
CDR3: CASSMESPNEKLFF
V: TRBV5-1
D: -
J: TRBJ1-4
size: -

DNA: TGTGCTAGTGGCCCTACGGGGGGGGCCTACGAGCAGTACTTC
CDR3: CASGPTGGAYEQYF
V: TRBV12-5
D: TRBD2
J: TRBJ2-7
size: few